The present T cell receptor beta chain was sequenced within a study of blood T cell repertoires in COVID-19. About the study: Collection of acute and convalescent COVID-19 samples took place in the United States, Italy and Spain.

Repertoires were generated with immunoSEQ multiplex PCR, while TCRdb's copy carries only in-frame clones and drops some. This table has about 270,000 clones, about 87% appearing once. In germline, CDR1 is SNHLY, CDR2 FYNNEI. The CDR3 has 13 residues. V lost 1 base, J lost 10 bases, and 10 bases lay in between. The receptor was derived from a human donor in a cohort sampled during active COVID-19. V usage is TRBV2 and J usage is TRBJ1-4; D not certain. The material sequenced was peripheral blood. CDR3 loop: CASSEVVEGKLFF. DNA for the CDR3: TGTGCCAGCAGTGAAGTTGTGGAGGGAAAACTGTTTTTT.